This TCR beta chain came from a study of blood T cell repertoires in COVID-19. Study background: Samples taken during acute and convalescent COVID-19 were collected in the United States, Italy and Spain. Sources were T cells, B-cell-depleted T cells, or PBMCs; the material itself was cDNA or gDNA.

This clone was detected only once. V shed 5 bases, J shed 0 bases, and the junction held 10 bases outside the gene matches. From germline, CDR1 is SGHTA and CDR2 FQGNSA. This CDR3 spans 19 amino acids. Original processing notes: Reference gene primer amplification yielded estimated nucleated cell counts. Some clones are missing from TCRdb's copy, which holds only in-frame ones; the method was immunoSEQ multiplex PCR. V, J and clone size are those of that table, while D and trimming were read from the DNA. The profile shows fewer than 300,000 clones, approximately 77% of them singletons. Material: peripheral blood. This sequence joins TRBV7-2 and TRBJ2-3; 14 bases map to TRBD2. This receptor was taken from a woman between 18 and 30 years old with acute or convalescent COVID-19. CDR3 region: CASSTNAGTSGGSTDTQYF. The CDR3 coding sequence is TGTGCCAGCAGCACCAACGCCGGGACTAGCGGGGGTAGCACAGATACGCAGTATTTT.